This T cell receptor (beta chain) was captured by sequencing in a study of neurological immune-mediated disorders. The sample holds many counts of this clonotype. By 5'RACE with 10-nucleotide random UMIs, the cDNA was made. TCRdb itself ran the 5' RACE reads through MiXCR, one entry per CDR3 protein. The profile shows 45,000 to 65,000 distinct CDR3 sequences, around 4.2% of them singletons. Germline CDR1 and CDR2: MDHEN and SYDVKM. The CDR3 covers 14 residues. The V and J ends lost 7 bases and 3 bases, in that order; junction bases with no gene match: 8. The sample consisted of PBMCs. J is TRBJ2-7 and V is TRBV28; 8 bases align to TRBD2. The TCR comes from a man in his fifties with multiple sclerosis. CDR3 loop: CASTTSGGVYEQYF. The CDR3 bases are TGTGCCAGCACCACCTCGGGGGGGGTCTACGAGCAGTACTTC.